The 13 T cell receptor beta chains presented below share a single source sample, sequenced in a study of blood T cell repertoires in COVID-19. Here immunoSEQ multiplex PCR was the method, and the copy in TCRdb shows in-frame clones only, minus some. The sample lists about 200,000 clones, about nine tenths occurring once. The source material was peripheral blood. These receptors were obtained from a man aged 18-30 years with active or convalescent COVID-19.

CDR3: CASSPPTGTGTEAFF. The DNA for the CDR3 is TGTGCCAGCAGTCCCCCCACAGGCACTGGGACTGAAGCTTTCTTT. The V and J genes are TRBV27 and TRBJ1-1; a possible D gene is TRBD1 (5 bases). The V end was cut by 5 bases, the J end by 5 bases, with 18 bases between. The CDR3 sequence is 15 residues long. Germline CDR1 MNHEY, CDR2 SMNVEV (reference sequence).

The count of this clone is one. V usage is TRBV5-6 and J usage is TRBJ2-5; TRBD1 is a possible D gene (6 bases). Germline values: CDR1 SGHDT, CDR2 YYEEEE. The CDR3 extends over 15 amino acids. Trimming left V 5 bases short and J 1 base short, with 15 bases between. The CDR3 is CASSYTTDSQETQYF. CDR3 sequence (DNA): TGTGCCAGCAGTTACACCACGGACAGCCAAGAGACCCAGTACTTC.

J is TRBJ1-1 and V is TRBV7-8; the D is unclear. Germline CDR1 SGHVS, CDR2 FQNEAQ. This CDR3 spans 11 amino acids. Between the trimmed V and J ends, which lost 5 bases and 3 bases, there was a span of 4 bases. This CDR3 is CASSPYTEAFF. The CDR3 DNA reads as TGTGCCAGCAGCCCTTACACTGAAGCTTTCTTT.

A few counts support this clone. The rearrangement uses TRBV6-5 and TRBJ2-5; 11 bases align to TRBD1. The V and J ends lost 6 bases and 5 bases, in that order; junction bases with no gene match: 5. Per the germline V gene, CDR1 is MNHEY and CDR2 is SVGAGI. The CDR3 loop spans 14 amino acids. CDR3 amino acids: CASSRTGGGETQYF. The CDR3 DNA follows: TGTGCCAGCAGCAGGACAGGGGGCGGTGAGACCCAGTACTTC.

For the CDR3, the DNA is TGTGCCAGCTCAGGACAGGGGGCGATCACTGAAGCTTTCTTT. Amino acid sequence: CASSGQGAITEAFF. V and J are TRBV18 and TRBJ1-1; TRBD1 matches at 11 bases. CDR3 length equals 14 residues. V was pared by 5 bases and J by 4 bases, with 3 bases of the junction left unmatched. Germline V gene lookup returns CDR1 KGHSH and CDR2 LQKENI. Variable domain in full (rest from reference TRBV18 and TRBJ1-1): NAGVMQNPRHLVRRRGQEARLRCSPMKGHSHVYWYRQLPEEGLKFMVYLQKENIIDESGMPKERFSAEFPKEGPSILRIQQVVRGDSAAYFCASSGQGAITEAFFGQGTRLTVV.

The rearrangement links TRBV28 to TRBJ1-5, with D unclear. Trimming took off 3 bases at V and 0 bases at J, with 3 bases between the two ends. The CDR3 covers 13 residues. Germline CDR1 reads MDHEN; CDR2 reads SYDVKM. The chain's CDR3 is CASSFGSNQPQHF. CDR3 in DNA: TGTGCCAGCAGTTTCGGTAGCAATCAGCCCCAGCATTTT.

This chain joins TRBV5-1 and TRBJ2-7, with 10 bases matching TRBD1. Germline CDR1 is SGHRS and CDR2 is YFSETQ. The CDR3 is 15 amino acids. Trimming cost V 4 bases and J 3 bases; bases outside gene matches: 7. This chain's CDR3 is CASSGAGTGVYEQYF. CDR3 DNA sequence: TGCGCCAGCAGCGGCGCCGGGACAGGGGTCTACGAGCAGTACTTC.

The chain carries TRBV2 and TRBJ1-2; 7 bases are a match to TRBD1. The CDR3 runs to 12 residues. Looked up from germline, CDR1 is SNHLY and CDR2 is FYNNEI. The V and J ends lost 6 bases and 9 bases, in that order; junction bases with no gene match: 7. For the CDR3, the DNA is TGTGCCAGCAGGGAGACAGGGCGTAGCTACACCTTC. Translated: CASRETGRSYTF.

The chain employs TRBV11-2 and TRBJ2-3; TRBD1 matches at 9 bases. Germline CDR1 is SGHAT and CDR2 is FQNNGV. The trim removed 4 bases at V and 4 bases at J, leaving 9 bases unmatched. The CDR3 spans 16 residues. Written as DNA, the CDR3 is TGTGCCAGCAGCTCCTCCGGGACAGGGACGGCAGATACGCAGTATTTT. The encoded protein is CASSSSGTGTADTQYF.

This chain joins TRBV19 and TRBJ2-1, with 7 positions matching TRBD1. The germline V gene has CDR1 LNHDA and CDR2 SQIVND (reference sequence). V trimming: 6 bases; J trimming: 9 bases; junction bases outside the gene matches: 11. The CDR3 totals 14 residues. For the CDR3, the DNA is TGTGCCAGTAGCGCCGGGGCAGGGGGAACTGAGCAGTTCTTC. Its protein product is CASSAGAGGTEQFF.

This rearrangement joins TRBV5-6 to TRBJ2-7; 9 bases match TRBD2. Germline V gene lookup returns CDR1 SGHDT and CDR2 YYEEEE. The junction had 6 bases not matched to a gene; V was cut back by 4 bases and J by 1 base. The CDR3 spans 15 residues. The CDR3 is CASSHGSGGSYEQYF. CDR3 nucleotide sequence: TGTGCCAGCAGCCATGGCAGCGGGGGGTCCTACGAGCAGTACTTC.

V is TRBV5-1 and J is TRBJ1-4; a possible D gene is TRBD1 (5 bases). The germline V and J ends were trimmed by 0 bases and 8 bases, with 17 bases remaining between them. This CDR3 is 16 amino acids long. Germline lookup yields CDR1 SGHRS and CDR2 YFSETQ. The CDR3 DNA sequence: TGCGCCAGCAGCTTGGACGGGGAGGGGAGAGGCGAAAAACTGTTTTTT. It yields the protein CASSLDGEGRGEKLFF.

The chain employs TRBV5-4 and TRBJ2-5, with D possibly TRBD1 on 5 matching bases. Per germline, CDR1 SGHNT and CDR2 YYREEE (reference sequence). CDR3 size: 14 residues. The V end was cut by 0 bases, the J end by 2 bases, with 8 bases between. CDR3 nucleotides: TGTGCCAGCAGCTTGGGACAGAGACAAGAGACCCAGTACTTC. It is translated as CASSLGQRQETQYF.